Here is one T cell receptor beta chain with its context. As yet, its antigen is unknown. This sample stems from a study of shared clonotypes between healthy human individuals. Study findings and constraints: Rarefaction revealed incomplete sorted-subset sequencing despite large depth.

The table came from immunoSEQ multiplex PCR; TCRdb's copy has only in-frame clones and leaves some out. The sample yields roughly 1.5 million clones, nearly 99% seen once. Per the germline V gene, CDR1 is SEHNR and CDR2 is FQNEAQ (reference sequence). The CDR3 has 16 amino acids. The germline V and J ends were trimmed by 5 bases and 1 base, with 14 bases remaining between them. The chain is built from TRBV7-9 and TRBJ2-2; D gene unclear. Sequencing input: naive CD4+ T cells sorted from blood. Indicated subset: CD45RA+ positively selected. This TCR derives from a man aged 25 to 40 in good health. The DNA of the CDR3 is TGTGCCAGCAGCGCCGAGGTACCTATGAACACCGGGGAGCTGTTTTTT. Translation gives CASSAEVPMNTGELFF.